Presented here are 29 T cell receptor beta chains from one specimen sequenced in a study of blood T cells in healthy people across ages. Through a sample-barcoded 5' primer and a J-beta primer mix, a second PCR was run for roughly 7 to 12 cycles. TCRdb re-analysed the 5' RACE reads in MiXCR, keeping a single row per CDR3 protein. The data show under 1,000,000 distinct CDR3 sequences, around 50% seen once. The specimen was blood. The receptors were sampled from an elderly man in good health.

The chain carries TRBV5-1 and TRBJ2-3; 7 positions match TRBD2. Germline V gives CDR1 SGHRS, CDR2 YFSETQ. The CDR3 is 14 residues long. The V gene end was trimmed by 4 bases and the J gene end by 5 bases; junction bases not matched to a gene: 7. CDR3 coding DNA: TGCGCCAGCAGCCCTGGGAGGGCGGGAGATACGCAGTATTTT. Translating gives CASSPGRAGDTQYF.

The rearrangement joins TRBV11-2 to TRBJ2-3, with D unclear. V lost 4 bases and J lost 10, with 12 bases in between. In germline, CDR1 is SGHAT, CDR2 FQNNGV. This CDR3 comprises 12 residues. For the CDR3, the DNA is TGTGCCAGCAGCTCGACGAGGCAGTCGCAGTATTTT. Its protein product is CASSSTRQSQYF.

This clonotype was detected only a few times. The chain is built from TRBV6-2 or TRBV6-3 and TRBJ1-1, with a possible D match to TRBD1 (5 bases). The CDR3 totals 14 residues. Per germline, CDR1 MNHEY and CDR2 SVGEGT. The V and J ends lost 5 bases and 5 bases respectively, with 15 bases between them. CDR3 region: CASSRGTGGTEAFF. In DNA, the CDR3 is TGTGCCAGCAGTCGTGGGACGGGGGGGACTGAAGCTTTCTTT.

The chain carries TRBV20-1 and TRBJ2-7; tentatively, D is TRBD1 or TRBD2 (6 bases each). The germline V and J ends were trimmed by 5 bases and 2 bases, with 13 bases remaining between them. There are 13 residues in the CDR3. Germline assignment: CDR1 DFQATT and CDR2 SNEGSKA (reference sequence). The CDR3 here is CSARGPDTYEQYF. The CDR3, as DNA: TGCAGTGCTCGGGGGCCGGACACCTACGAGCAGTACTTC.

This clonotype occurred many times. The rearrangement joins TRBV20-1 to TRBJ2-1, with 15 bases aligning to TRBD2. The CDR3 totals 15 residues. Losses at the gene ends were 3 bases for V and 7 bases for J; bases not matched to a gene: 4. Germline V CDR1 and CDR2: DFQATT, SNEGSKA (reference sequence). The CDR3 here is CSASRTSGGGNEQFF. The CDR3 DNA reads TGCAGTGCTAGCCGGACTAGCGGGGGGGGGAATGAGCAGTTCTTC.

The chain combines TRBV18 with TRBJ1-4; 8 bases fit TRBD1. CDR3 length: 13 residues. Germline values: CDR1 KGHSH, CDR2 LQKENI. With V trimmed by 8 bases and J by 7 bases, 6 bases remained unmatched. The CDR3 DNA is TGTGCCAGCGCACAGGGGGTCCGTGAAAAACTGTTTTTT. Protein sequence: CASAQGVREKLFF.

This clonotype was observed at least ten times. V usage is TRBV5-1 and J usage is TRBJ2-3, with D uncertain. The V and J ends lost 5 bases and 0 bases respectively, with 7 bases between them. CDR1 SGHRS and CDR2 YFSETQ come from the germline V gene. The length of the CDR3 is 13 residues. The CDR3 nucleotides read TGCGCCAGCAGTTCTACTAGCACAGATACGCAGTATTTT. Translating gives CASSSTSTDTQYF.

With regard to this clonotype: One base away lies a much larger clone, so this may be a sequencing read error. The chain joins TRBV29-1 to TRBJ1-1; 9 nucleotides agree with TRBD1. The length of the CDR3 is 12 residues. J gave up 5 bases and V 5 bases, and 3 bases lay outside the gene matches. Germline V gene sequence: CDR1 SQVTM, CDR2 ANQGSEA. The CDR3 DNA is TGCAGCGTTCAGACAGGGGGGACTGAAGCTTTCTTT. Translating it yields CSVQTGGTEAFF.

V and J are TRBV10-3 and TRBJ2-6; 8 bases fit TRBD1. V lost 4 bases, J lost 3 bases, and 11 bases stayed unmatched. The CDR3 has 18 residues. Germline V gene data show CDR1 as ENHRY and CDR2 as SYGVKD. The CDR3 sequence is CAISGTDREVGGANVLTF. CDR3 DNA: TGTGCCATCAGTGGAACGGACAGGGAAGTTGGTGGGGCCAACGTCCTGACTTTC.

This rearrangement joins TRBV4-3 to TRBJ2-6; TRBD1 might be the D (6 bases). The length of the CDR3 is 16 residues. Germline values: CDR1 LGHNA, CDR2 YSLEER. Deletions cut 0 bases from V and 2 bases from J, with 8 bases between. The CDR3 region has the DNA TGCGCCAGCAGCCAAGAAGGGGGTACTGGGGCCAACGTCCTGACTTTC. Translating it yields CASSQEGGTGANVLTF.

The CDR3 loop is CASSHRGGETQYF. CDR3 nucleotides: TGTGCCAGCAGTCACAGGGGTGGCGAGACCCAGTACTTC. V gene TRBV6-9 combines with J gene TRBJ2-5; 7 bases are shared with TRBD1. The ends lost 5 bases at V and 5 bases at J; junction bases unmatched: 5. From germline, CDR1 is MNHGY and CDR2 SVAAGI. The CDR3 runs 13 residues.

The J gene is TRBJ2-7, the V gene TRBV20-1, with D perhaps TRBD2 (6 bases). The tail of the sequence fits TRBJ2-5 better, so the J call may be wrong. Germline V gene sequence: CDR1 DFQATT, CDR2 SNEGSKA (reference sequence). The length of the CDR3 is 11 residues. CDR3 nucleotides: TGCAGTGCTAGAGGGAGGGGGACCCAGTACTTC. This codes for CSARGRGTQYF.

The sample holds one count of this clonotype. The CDR3 DNA follows: TGTGCCAGCAGCTCAGACTTAAAAGAGACCCAGTACTTC. Translation: CASSSDLKETQYF. The chain links TRBV7-2 to TRBJ2-5; D gene unclear. Trimming stripped 4 bases from V and 3 bases from J, with 9 bases between. Germline V gives CDR1 SGHTA, CDR2 FQGNSA. This CDR3 has 13 amino acids.

The chain joins TRBV7-2 to TRBJ2-7, with 10 bases aligning to TRBD2. With 5 bases clipped from V and 5 bases from J, the junction kept 6 bases outside the gene matches. This CDR3 contains 14 residues. CDR1 and CDR2 from the germline V gene are SGHTA and FQGNSA. In nucleotides, the CDR3 is TGTGCCAGCAGCGTTCAGCGGGGGGGCCACGAGCAGTACTTC. Translating gives CASSVQRGGHEQYF.

This clonotype occurred many times. The chain couples TRBV7-2 to TRBJ1-4; a possible D gene is TRBD1 (5 bases). V was cut by 6 bases and J by 7 bases, with 18 bases left in between. The CDR3 consists of 15 residues. Germline CDR1 is SGHTA and CDR2 is FQGNSA. The CDR3 DNA is TGTGCCAGCAGTTCCGGACTTGGGACGGCTGAAAAACTGTTTTTT. It is translated as CASSSGLGTAEKLFF. The whole variable domain, filled in from reference TRBV7-2 and TRBJ1-4, reads GAGVSQSPSNKVTEKGKDVELRCDPISGHTALYWYRQSLGQGLEFLIYFQGNSAPDKSGLPSDRFSAERTGGSVSTLTIQRTQQEDSAVYLCASSSGLGTAEKLFFGSGTQLSVL.

The chain combines TRBV20-1 with TRBJ2-1; 11 positions agree with TRBD2. With 3 bases clipped from V and 0 bases from J, the junction kept 10 bases outside the gene matches. CDR3 size: 18 residues. The germline gives CDR1 DFQATT, CDR2 SNEGSKA (reference sequence). The chain's CDR3 is CSARGGLAGRDSYNEQFF. CDR3 coding DNA: TGCAGTGCTAGGGGAGGACTAGCGGGCCGAGACTCCTACAATGAGCAGTTCTTC.

This chain joins TRBV20-1 and TRBJ2-5; 10 nucleotides line up with TRBD1. CDR1 DFQATT and CDR2 SNEGSKA come from the germline V gene (reference sequence). CDR3 length: 14 amino acids. Unmatched junction bases numbered 9, after V lost 6 bases and J lost 5 bases. CDR3 residues: CSAKTGGARETQYF. CDR3 nucleotides: TGCAGTGCCAAGACAGGGGGCGCGAGGGAGACCCAGTACTTC.

Concerning this clonotype: Mismatch with germline at one junction end may stem from a read error. The chain's CDR3 is CTSSEPWTSGSSETQYF. The CDR3 DNA is TGTACCAGCAGTGAACCCTGGACTAGTGGGAGTTCGGAGACCCAGTACTTC. V usage is TRBV25-1 and J usage is TRBJ2-5; 7 nucleotides line up with TRBD2. The CDR3 is 17 residues long. Germline V lookup: CDR1 MGHDK, CDR2 SYGVNS.

This rearrangement joins TRBV20-1 to TRBJ2-3; 11 nucleotides align to TRBD2. Germline lookup yields CDR1 DFQATT and CDR2 SNEGSKA (reference sequence). Trimming removed 4 bases from V and 4 bases from J; junction bases left unmatched: 10. This CDR3 is 16 amino acids long. CDR3 region: CSAMEGLAGGADTQYF. DNA for the CDR3: TGCAGTGCTATGGAGGGGCTAGCGGGAGGTGCAGATACGCAGTATTTT.

This chain connects TRBV9 to TRBJ2-3; unclear D gene. The CDR3 runs to 15 residues. From germline, CDR1 is SGDLS and CDR2 YYNGEE. Trimming cost V 0 bases and J 6 bases, with 14 bases left between them. In DNA form, the CDR3 reads TGTGCCAGCAGCGTAGGACGAGAATCTGCCGATACGCAGTATTTT. This gives the protein CASSVGRESADTQYF. Full variable domain (rest looked up from reference TRBV9 and TRBJ2-3): DSGVTQTPKHLITATGQRVTLRCSPRSGDLSVYWYQQSLDQGLQFLIQYYNGEERAKGNILERFSAQQFPDLHSELNLSSLELGDSALYFCASSVGRESADTQYFGPGTRLTVL.

The chain has TRBV7-3 and TRBJ2-1, with TRBD2 matching over 12 bases. Germline V gene lookup returns CDR1 SGHTA and CDR2 FQGTGA. The CDR3 sequence is 15 residues long. V shed 4 bases, J shed 3 bases, and the junction held 1 base outside the gene matches. CDR3 DNA sequence: TGTGCCAGCAGCTCTAGCGGGGGGGACTACAATGAGCAGTTCTTC. It yields the protein CASSSSGGDYNEQFF.

The chain is built from TRBV7-9 and TRBJ2-3, with 7 positions matching TRBD1. V dropped 5 bases and J dropped 0; count of bases not matched to a gene: 8. CDR1 and CDR2 from the germline V gene are SEHNR and FQNEAQ (reference sequence). This CDR3 contains 16 residues. For the CDR3, the DNA is TGTGCCAGCAGCGGTCGTGACAGGGTGAGCACAGATACGCAGTATTTT. Amino acids: CASSGRDRVSTDTQYF.

This clonotype was picked up many times. J is TRBJ2-7 and V is TRBV5-1, with 9 bases identical to TRBD1. V trimming: 4 bases; J trimming: 3 bases; junction bases outside the gene matches: 5. Looked up from germline, CDR1 is SGHRS and CDR2 is YFSETQ. The CDR3 loop spans 14 amino acids. The CDR3 DNA follows: TGCGCCAGCAGCAAGACGGGACAGGGCTACGAGCAGTACTTC. This codes for CASSKTGQGYEQYF.

The rearrangement links TRBV20-1 to TRBJ2-1; 13 bases fit TRBD2. Germline V gives CDR1 DFQATT, CDR2 SNEGSKA (reference sequence). The junction had 8 bases not matched to a gene; V was cut back by 3 bases and J by 0 bases. The CDR3 totals 18 residues. In DNA form, the CDR3 reads TGCAGTGCTAGTCAGACTAGCGGGGGGACCAGCTCCTACAATGAGCAGTTCTTC. Amino acid sequence: CSASQTSGGTSSYNEQFF.

On this clonotype itself: A much bigger clone sits one base away, suggesting this may be a read error. V is TRBV3-1 and J is TRBJ2-7; TRBD1 aligns across 9 bases. Germline-derived CDR1 and CDR2 are LGHDT and YNNKEL (reference sequence). V gave up 2 bases and J gave up 2 bases; unmatched junction bases: 1. The CDR3 is 14 residues long. The CDR3: CASSQNRGPYEQYF. The CDR3 DNA sequence: TGTGCCAGCAGCCAAAACAGGGGGCCCTACGAGCAGTACTTC.

V usage is TRBV2 and J usage is TRBJ1-4; D not resolved. CDR1 is SNHLY, CDR2 FYNNEI, per germline. The CDR3 spans 14 residues. V was pared by 3 bases and J by 0 bases, with 5 bases between. The CDR3 region is CASSDGTTNEKLFF. In DNA form, the CDR3 reads TGTGCCAGCAGTGACGGGACAACTAATGAAAAACTGTTTTTT.

The chain employs TRBV3-1 and TRBJ2-3; D is undetermined. Germline V CDR1 and CDR2: LGHDT, YNNKEL (reference sequence). V was clipped by 2 bases and J by 0 bases, with 9 bases between them. This CDR3 contains 15 residues. CDR3 loop: CASSQFRVSTDTQYF. The DNA of the CDR3 is TGTGCCAGCAGCCAATTTAGGGTCAGCACAGATACGCAGTATTTT.

This clonotype was found a few times. The CDR3 here is CSVGDRGSNQPQHF. CDR3 coding DNA: TGCAGCGTAGGGGACAGGGGAAGCAATCAGCCCCAGCATTTT. The chain combines TRBV29-1 with TRBJ1-5, with 10 bases fitting TRBD1. CDR1 is SQVTM and CDR2 is ANQGSEA in the germline V gene. The ends lost 6 bases at V and 1 base at J; junction bases unmatched: 3. This CDR3 has 14 amino acids.

V and J are TRBV4-2 and TRBJ2-7; tentatively, D is TRBD2 (5 bases). Germline loops: CDR1 LGHNA, CDR2 YNFKEQ. The CDR3 loop spans 14 amino acids. V lost 1 base and J lost 2, with 9 bases in between. The chain's CDR3 is CASSQVREPYEQYF. The CDR3 DNA is TGTGCCAGCAGCCAAGTAAGGGAGCCCTACGAGCAGTACTTC.